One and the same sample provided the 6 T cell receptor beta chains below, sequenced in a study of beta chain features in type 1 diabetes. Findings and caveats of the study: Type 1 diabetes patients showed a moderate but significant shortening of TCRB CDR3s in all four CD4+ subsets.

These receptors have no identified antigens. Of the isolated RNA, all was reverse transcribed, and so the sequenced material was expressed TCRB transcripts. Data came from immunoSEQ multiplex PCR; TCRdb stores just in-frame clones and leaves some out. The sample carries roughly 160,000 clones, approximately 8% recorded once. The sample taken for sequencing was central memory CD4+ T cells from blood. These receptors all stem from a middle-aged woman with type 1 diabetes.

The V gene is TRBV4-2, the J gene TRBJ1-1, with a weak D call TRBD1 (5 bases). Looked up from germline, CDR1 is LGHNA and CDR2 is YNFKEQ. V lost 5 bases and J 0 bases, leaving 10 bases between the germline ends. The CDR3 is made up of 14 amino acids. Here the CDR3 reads CASSSRGMNTEAFF. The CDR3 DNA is TGTGCCAGCAGCTCCCGGGGGATGAACACTGAAGCTTTCTTT.

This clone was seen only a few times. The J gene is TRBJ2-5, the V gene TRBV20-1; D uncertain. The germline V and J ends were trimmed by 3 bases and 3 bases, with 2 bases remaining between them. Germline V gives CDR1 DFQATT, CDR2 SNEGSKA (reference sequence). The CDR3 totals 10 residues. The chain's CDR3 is CSASEETQYF. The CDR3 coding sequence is TGCAGTGCTAGCGAAGAGACCCAGTACTTC.

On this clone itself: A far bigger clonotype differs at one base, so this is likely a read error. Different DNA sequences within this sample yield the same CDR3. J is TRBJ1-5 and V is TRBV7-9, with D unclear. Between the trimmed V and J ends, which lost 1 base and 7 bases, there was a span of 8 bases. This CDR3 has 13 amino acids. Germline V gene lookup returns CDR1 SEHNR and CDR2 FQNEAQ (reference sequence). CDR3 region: CASSLGGEQPQHF. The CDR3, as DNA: TGTGCCAGCAGCTTAGGCGGGGAACAGCCCCAGCATTTT.

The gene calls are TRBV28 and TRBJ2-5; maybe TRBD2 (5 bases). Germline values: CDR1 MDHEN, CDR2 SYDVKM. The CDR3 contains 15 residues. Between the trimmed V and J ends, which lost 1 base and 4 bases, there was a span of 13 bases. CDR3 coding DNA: TGTGCCAGCAGTTTATTCGGGGAAGGAGGAGAGACCCAGTACTTC. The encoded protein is CASSLFGEGGETQYF.

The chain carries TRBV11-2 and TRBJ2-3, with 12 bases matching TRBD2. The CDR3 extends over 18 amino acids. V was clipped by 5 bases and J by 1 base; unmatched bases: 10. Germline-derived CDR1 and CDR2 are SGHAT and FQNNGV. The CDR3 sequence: CASSKGPGLAGRTDTQYF. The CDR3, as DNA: TGTGCCAGCAGCAAAGGACCCGGACTAGCGGGGCGCACAGATACGCAGTATTTT.

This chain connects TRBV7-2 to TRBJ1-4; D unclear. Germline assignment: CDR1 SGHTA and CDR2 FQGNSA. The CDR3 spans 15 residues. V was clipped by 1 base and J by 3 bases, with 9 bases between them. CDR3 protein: CASSLGGQSNEKLFF. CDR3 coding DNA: TGTGCCAGCAGCTTAGGCGGCCAGTCTAATGAAAAACTGTTTTTT.